This T cell receptor (beta chain) was observed in a study of T cells in localized non-small cell lung cancer. The study, taken as a whole, reports: There was higher T cell clonality in uninvolved adjacent lung than in tumor, and it was highest there.

This CDR3 has 13 residues. Germline V lookup: CDR1 MRHNA, CDR2 SNTAGT. The V end was cut by 3 bases, the J end by 0 bases, with 5 bases between. Of note for this clone: The antigen is unknown.

TCRdb's copy holds only in-frame clones and misses some; the assay was immunoSEQ multiplex PCR. The data contain just over 1,500 clones, roughly a fifth of them singletons. Sequences were derived from normal lung tissue next to the tumor, sampled before any cancer treatment. The rearrangement joins TRBV6-4 to TRBJ1-2, with D unresolved. The source of this sequence is an older female donor with stage I lung adenocarcinoma. CDR3 sequence (DNA): TGTGCCAGCAGTGAAGCAGCTAACTATGGCTACACCTTC. It specifies CASSEAANYGYTF.